This TCR beta chain was profiled in a study of T cell responses to AZD1222 COVID-19 vaccine. Regarding the study as a whole: As reported, nearly half of all spike-specific TCRs target variant regions that are unmutated. Just a handful of people given AZD1222 tested seropositive at baseline.

The V end lost 5 bases, the J end lost 4 bases, and 17 bases lay between the germline ends. The CDR3 has 15 amino acids. CDR1 and CDR2 from the germline V gene are SEHNR and FQNEAQ (reference sequence). To note about this clone: Its antigen is not known.

Data came from immunoSEQ multiplex PCR; TCRdb stores just in-frame clones and leaves some out. Among some 110,000 clones, 85% to 90% were seen once, and the ten largest hold around 5.1%. This sample comprised peripheral blood, obtained on day 0 of AZD1222 vaccination. This chain connects TRBV7-9 to TRBJ1-2; D is uncertain. This clonotype originated in an adult in good health. CDR3 amino acids: CASSTHPEALYGYTF. CDR3 sequence (DNA): TGTGCCAGCAGCACACACCCGGAGGCCCTCTATGGCTACACCTTC.